These T cell receptor beta chains were read from a single sample in a study of blood T cell repertoires in COVID-19. Produced via immunoSEQ multiplex PCR; TCRdb's table is partial and in-frame only. The sample records about 220,000 clones, around 81% being singletons. Sequencing used peripheral blood. These receptors were obtained from a woman aged 55 to 70 with acute or convalescent COVID-19. Each CDR3 is given with its conserved first and last residue. A D gene is named only where the DNA matches it firmly. Some rows have no size entry. The others give once, few or many, or a class for an expanded clone.

. | TRBJ1-2 | . | TRBV5-1 | CASSLGTTGYTF | TGCGCCAGCAGCTTGGGGACAACTGGCTACACCTTC
. | TRBJ1-5 | TRBD1 | TRBV7-2 | CASSLAAGDRVNQPQHF | TGTGCCAGCAGCTTAGCGGCCGGGGACAGGGTCAATCAGCCCCAGCATTTT
. | TRBJ1-2 | . | TRBV4-3 | CASSQDRVQANYGYTF | TGCGCCAGCAGCCAAGACAGGGTACAAGCTAACTATGGCTACACCTTC
. | TRBJ1-2 | . | TRBV3-1/TRBV3-2 | CASNLQGLNYGYTF | TGTGCCAGCAACTTACAGGGCCTTAACTATGGCTACACCTTC
. | TRBJ1-1 | . | TRBV2 | CASSQVGDTEAFF | TGTGCCAGCAGTCAGGTGGGTGACACTGAAGCTTTCTTT
few | TRBJ1-1 | . | TRBV7-9 | CASSYLTGSGANTEAFF | TGTGCCAGCAGCTATTTGACCGGGTCAGGGGCGAACACTGAAGCTTTCTTT
once | TRBJ2-4 | . | TRBV11-2 | CASSPRPGVQANIQYF | TGTGCCAGCAGCCCTCGCCCCGGGGTCCAAGCAAACATTCAGTACTTC
. | TRBJ2-1 | TRBD2 | TRBV2 | CAHGTSGYNEQFF | TGTGCCCACGGGACTAGCGGCTACAATGAGCAGTTCTTC
. | TRBJ1-2 | . | TRBV6-5 | CASIWRAAANYGYTF | TGTGCCAGCATTTGGAGGGCGGCAGCTAACTATGGCTACACCTTC
. | TRBJ1-1 | . | TRBV29-1 | CSVDRRNTEAFF | TGCAGCGTTGATCGGAGGAACACTGAAGCTTTCTTT
. | TRBJ1-6 | . | TRBV3-1/TRBV3-2 | CASSQLAGRDSPLHF | TGTGCCAGCAGCCAATTAGCAGGGCGTGATTCACCCCTCCACTTT
. | TRBJ2-7 | TRBD1 | TRBV27 | CASSFSTGGTYEQYF | TGTGCCAGCAGTTTCTCTACAGGGGGTACCTACGAGCAGTACTTC
. | TRBJ2-3 | . | TRBV7-2 | CASRRDSWADTQYF | TGTGCCAGCAGGCGGGACAGCTGGGCAGATACGCAGTATTTT
. | TRBJ1-2 | . | TRBV2 | CASRRDEANYGYTF | TGTGCCAGCCGGAGGGACGAGGCTAACTATGGCTACACCTTC
. | TRBJ1-2 | . | TRBV19 | CASSGRDYGYTF | TGTGCCAGTAGCGGCAGGGACTATGGCTACACCTTC
. | TRBJ2-3 | . | TRBV5-4 | CASRRQGTDTQYF | TGTGCCAGCAGACGACAGGGCACAGATACGCAGTATTTT
. | TRBJ2-1 | TRBD2 | TRBV9 | CASSEGGGPPLYNEQFF | TGTGCCAGCAGCGAAGGCGGGGGTCCCCCCCTCTACAATGAGCAGTTCTTC
. | TRBJ1-4 | . | TRBV27 | CASKPGRRSNEKLFF | TGTGCCAGCAAGCCAGGAAGGCGCTCTAATGAAAAACTGTTTTTT
. | TRBJ1-1 | TRBD1 | TRBV5-1 | CASRKLQGAATEAFF | TGCGCCAGCAGAAAATTACAGGGGGCGGCTACTGAAGCTTTCTTT
. | TRBJ2-2 | . | TRBV24-1 | CATSEQGMATGELFF | TGTGCCACCAGTGAACAGGGTATGGCAACCGGGGAGCTGTTTTTT
once | TRBJ1-5 | TRBD1 | TRBV28 | CASSLGGQGVSQPQHF | TGTGCCAGCAGTTTGGGGGGACAGGGGGTCTCTCAGCCCCAGCATTTT
. | TRBJ1-5 | . | TRBV19 | CASRISGYSNQPQHF | TGTGCCAGTAGGATTTCAGGGTATAGCAATCAGCCCCAGCATTTT
once | TRBJ2-5 | . | TRBV11-3 | CASSVIGGETQYF | TGTGCCAGCAGTGTAATCGGGGGAGAGACCCAGTACTTC
once | TRBJ2-5 | TRBD1 | TRBV7-9 | CASTGTGEIQETQYF | TGTGCCAGCACCGGGACAGGGGAAATACAAGAGACCCAGTACTTC
. | TRBJ2-1 | . | TRBV28 | CASTLGGYNEQFF | TGTGCCAGCACCTTAGGGGGCTACAATGAGCAGTTCTTC
few | TRBJ1-6 | . | TRBV6-5 | CASRRTANNSPLHF | TGTGCCAGCAGGAGGACAGCCAATAATTCACCCCTCCACTTT
few | TRBJ1-1 | . | TRBV20-1 | CSASLGQGNTEAFF | TGCAGTGCTAGTCTAGGGCAGGGGAACACTGAAGCTTTCTTT
. | TRBJ1-2 | . | TRBV5-4 | CASSSRQENYGYTF | TGTGCCAGCAGCAGCAGACAGGAGAACTATGGCTACACCTTC
. | TRBJ2-2 | . | TRBV15 | CATSRGSGPGELFF | TGTGCCACCAGCAGAGGGTCAGGGCCCGGGGAGCTGTTTTTT
. | TRBJ2-2 | TRBD2 | TRBV5-1 | CASRLAAPTGELFF | TGCGCCAGCAGGCTAGCGGCTCCAACCGGGGAGCTGTTTTTT
. | TRBJ2-3 | . | TRBV24-1 | CASRTPFKGSTDTQYF | TGTGCCTCTCGAACCCCTTTTAAGGGGTCGACAGATACGCAGTATTTT
few | TRBJ1-6 | . | TRBV5-1 | CASSSWGVDSSYNSPLHF | TGCGCCAGCAGCTCGTGGGGGGTCGATAGCTCCTATAATTCACCCCTCCACTTT
. | TRBJ2-1 | TRBD2 | TRBV7-9 | CASSRMLAGGYLEQFF | TGTGCCAGCAGCCGGATGCTAGCGGGGGGTTATCTTGAGCAGTTCTTC
few | TRBJ1-4 | . | TRBV14 | CASSQAGRGATNEKLFF | TGTGCCAGCAGCCAAGCGGGACGGGGGGCAACTAATGAAAAACTGTTTTTT
. | TRBJ2-7 | TRBD1 | TRBV5-1 | CASSLSGTGDDEQYF | TGCGCCAGCAGCTTGTCGGGGACAGGGGACGACGAGCAGTACTTC
. | TRBJ2-7 | TRBD1 | TRBV6-5 | CASSRQGSYEQYF | TGTGCCAGCAGTAGACAGGGGTCCTACGAGCAGTACTTC
. | TRBJ2-7 | . | TRBV4-1 | CASSQEWASQVYEQYF | TGCGCCAGCAGCCAAGAATGGGCATCCCAGGTCTACGAGCAGTACTTC
. | TRBJ1-2 | TRBD1 | TRBV18 | CASSQGAVDGYTF | TGTGCCAGCTCACAGGGGGCCGTTGATGGCTACACCTTC
. | TRBJ1-2 | TRBD1 | TRBV11-2 | CASSGQGLYGYTF | TGTGCCAGCAGCGGACAGGGGCTCTATGGCTACACCTTC
. | TRBJ1-5 | . | TRBV7-2 | CASSLVHQNQPQHF | TGTGCCAGCAGCTTAGTACACCAAAATCAGCCCCAGCATTTT
. | TRBJ1-5 | . | TRBV7-2 | CASSLARGRDQPQHF | TGTGCCAGCAGCTTAGCGCGTGGGAGGGATCAGCCCCAGCATTTT
few | TRBJ2-7 | . | TRBV5-4 | CASSITRQVSEQYF | TGTGCCAGCAGCATAACACGACAGGTCTCCGAGCAGTACTTC
. | TRBJ1-2 | TRBD1 | TRBV7-2 | CASSPPGGDYYGYTF | TGTGCCAGCAGCCCACCAGGGGGCGATTACTATGGCTACACCTTC
. | TRBJ2-2 | . | TRBV3-1/TRBV3-2 | CASSQAGGPGELFF | TGTGCCAGCAGCCAAGCGGGGGGCCCCGGGGAGCTGTTTTTT
. | TRBJ1-2 | TRBD1 | TRBV9 | CASSVGQGADYGYTF | TGTGCCAGCAGCGTCGGACAGGGGGCGGACTATGGCTACACCTTC
. | TRBJ1-3 | . | TRBV28 | CASSFPSGPISGNTIYF | TGTGCCAGCAGTTTCCCCTCAGGCCCCATCTCTGGAAACACCATATATTTT
. | TRBJ2-1 | TRBD2 | TRBV7-6 | CASSLGAGGSYNEQFF | TGTGCCAGCAGCTTAGGGGCGGGGGGATCCTACAATGAGCAGTTCTTC
. | TRBJ1-3 | TRBD1 | TRBV5-4 | CASSLEGQGAWNTIYF | TGTGCCAGCAGCTTGGAGGGACAGGGGGCGTGGAACACCATATATTTT